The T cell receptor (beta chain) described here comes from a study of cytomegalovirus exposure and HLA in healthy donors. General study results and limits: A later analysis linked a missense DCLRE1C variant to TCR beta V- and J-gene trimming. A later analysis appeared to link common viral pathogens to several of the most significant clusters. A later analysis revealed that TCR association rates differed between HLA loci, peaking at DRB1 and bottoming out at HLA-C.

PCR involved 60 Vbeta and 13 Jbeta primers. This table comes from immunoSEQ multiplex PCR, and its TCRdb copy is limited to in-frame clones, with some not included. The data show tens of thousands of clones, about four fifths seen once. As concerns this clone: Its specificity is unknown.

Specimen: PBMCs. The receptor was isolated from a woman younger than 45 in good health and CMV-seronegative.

The CDR3 reads CASIKSGGFYGYTF. The CDR3 DNA reads TGTGCCAGCATCAAGAGTGGAGGATTCTATGGCTACACCTTC. The genes are TRBV28 and TRBJ1-2; D call uncertain. The CDR3 sequence is 14 residues long. The V end lost 7 bases, the J end lost 4 bases, and 16 bases lay between the germline ends. CDR1 is MDHEN, CDR2 SYDVKM, per germline.